This TCR beta chain was observed in a study of HIV-infected patients and healthy controls. Study as a whole: In about 90% of the 16 patients, CD4 counts climbed slightly after three months but remained subnormal. Early therapy brought no consistent CD8 count shift, though the CD4:CD8 ratio rose a little. The study's findings and limits: MAIT alpha-chain CDR3s were frequent in healthy controls, depleted in HIV+.

The CDR3 has 14 residues. Germline values: CDR1 SGHAT, CDR2 FQNNGV. V was shortened by 0 bases and J by 5 bases, with 10 bases between the two germline ends. cDNA was made from around 0.45 ug RNA using alpha and beta constant primers. Using multiplexing indices, alpha and beta chain libraries were generated apart by chain-specific third strand synthesis. A 5' RACE adapter with a random hexamer and the SP2 primer site was joined to cDNA. In TCRdb, the 5' RACE reads were re-called with MiXCR into one record per CDR3 protein. The table shows about 8,300 distinct CDR3 sequences, with 10% occurring only once. All unsorted peripheral T cells were captured because whole blood was used without fractionation. This clonotype showed up many times. Its antigen is unknown.

Specimen: blood, collected before antiretroviral therapy. This clonotype was obtained from an adult with HIV infection. The gene calls are TRBV11-2 and TRBJ2-5, with a possible D match to TRBD2 (6 bases). In DNA, the CDR3 is TGTGCCAGCAGCTTAGAGTCAGGGAGGGAGACCCAGTACTTC. Amino acids: CASSLESGRETQYF.